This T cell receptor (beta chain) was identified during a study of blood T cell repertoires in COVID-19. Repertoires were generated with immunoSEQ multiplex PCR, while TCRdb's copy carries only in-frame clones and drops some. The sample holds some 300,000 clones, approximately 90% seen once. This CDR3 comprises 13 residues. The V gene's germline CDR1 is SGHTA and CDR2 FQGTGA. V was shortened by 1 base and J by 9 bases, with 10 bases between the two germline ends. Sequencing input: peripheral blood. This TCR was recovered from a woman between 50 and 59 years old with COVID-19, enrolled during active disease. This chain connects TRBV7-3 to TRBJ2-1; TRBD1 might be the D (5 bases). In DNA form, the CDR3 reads TGTGCCAGCAGCTTAAAGGGGATTCCTGAGCAGTTCTTC. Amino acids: CASSLKGIPEQFF.